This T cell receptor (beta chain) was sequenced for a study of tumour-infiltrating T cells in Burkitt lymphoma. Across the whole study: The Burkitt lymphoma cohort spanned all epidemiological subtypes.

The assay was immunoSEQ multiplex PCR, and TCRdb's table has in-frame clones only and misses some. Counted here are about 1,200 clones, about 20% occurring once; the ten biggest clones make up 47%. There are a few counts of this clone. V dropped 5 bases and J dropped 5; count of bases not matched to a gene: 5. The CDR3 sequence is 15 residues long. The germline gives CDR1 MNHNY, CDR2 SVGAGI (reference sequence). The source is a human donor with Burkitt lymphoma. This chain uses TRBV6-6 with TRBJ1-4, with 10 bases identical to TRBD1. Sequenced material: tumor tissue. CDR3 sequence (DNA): TGTGCCAGCAGTAAGACAGGGGGCGAGAATGAAAAACTGTTTTTT. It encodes CASSKTGGENEKLFF.